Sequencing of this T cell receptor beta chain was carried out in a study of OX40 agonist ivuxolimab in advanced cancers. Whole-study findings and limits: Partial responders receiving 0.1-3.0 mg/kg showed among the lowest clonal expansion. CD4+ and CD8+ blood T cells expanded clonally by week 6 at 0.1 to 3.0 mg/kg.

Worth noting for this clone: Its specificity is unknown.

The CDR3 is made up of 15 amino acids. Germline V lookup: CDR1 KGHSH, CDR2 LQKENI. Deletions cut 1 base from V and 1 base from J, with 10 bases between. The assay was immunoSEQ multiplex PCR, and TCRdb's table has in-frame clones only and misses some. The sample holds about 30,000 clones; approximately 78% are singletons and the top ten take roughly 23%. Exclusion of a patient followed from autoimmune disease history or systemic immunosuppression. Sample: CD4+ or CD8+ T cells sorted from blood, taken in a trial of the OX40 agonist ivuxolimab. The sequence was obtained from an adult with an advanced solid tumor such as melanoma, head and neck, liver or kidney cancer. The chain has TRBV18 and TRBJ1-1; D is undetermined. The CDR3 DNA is TGTGCCAGCTCACCACGGAGAGACCCGAACACTGAAGCTTTCTTT. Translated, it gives CASSPRRDPNTEAFF.